The clone carrying this T cell receptor beta chain occurred once. The germline V gene has CDR1 KGHSH and CDR2 LQKENI. V was pared by 6 bases and J by 8 bases, with 25 bases between. The CDR3 has 16 amino acids. These data are taken from a study of cytomegalovirus exposure and HLA in healthy donors. PCR employed 60 Vbeta and 13 Jbeta primers. Sequenced by immunoSEQ multiplex PCR; TCRdb stores in-frame clones only, minus some. The data hold approximately 79,000 clones, with around 81% observed a single time. V gene TRBV18 combines with J gene TRBJ1-2; no clear D gene. The specimen sequenced was PBMCs. The sequence came from a male donor in good health and CMV-seropositive. This CDR3 reads CASSHDVGGNEKGYTF. The CDR3 DNA follows: TGTGCCAGCTCGCATGACGTCGGAGGGAATGAAAAGGGCTACACCTTC. Supplemented by reference TRBV18 and TRBJ1-2, the full variable domain reads NAGVMQNPRHLVRRRGQEARLRCSPMKGHSHVYWYRQLPEEGLKFMVYLQKENIIDESGMPKERFSAEFPKEGPSILRIQQVVRGDSAAYFCASSHDVGGNEKGYTFGSGTRLTVV.